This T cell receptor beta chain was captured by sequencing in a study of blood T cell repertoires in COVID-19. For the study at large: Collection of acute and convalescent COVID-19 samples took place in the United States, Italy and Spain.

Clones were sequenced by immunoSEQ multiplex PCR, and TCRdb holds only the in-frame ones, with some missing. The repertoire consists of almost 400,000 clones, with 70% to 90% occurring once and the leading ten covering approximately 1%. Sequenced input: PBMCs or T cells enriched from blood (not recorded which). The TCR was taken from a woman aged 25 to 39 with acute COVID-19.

CDR3 loop: CASSQDLSTGTNYGYTF. The CDR3 DNA reads TGTGCCAGCAGCCAAGATCTATCGACAGGGACTAACTATGGCTACACCTTC. This rearrangement joins TRBV4-2 to TRBJ1-2; 7 positions match TRBD1. Trimming removed 0 bases from V and 0 bases from J; junction bases left unmatched: 7. This CDR3 has 17 amino acids. Per germline, CDR1 LGHNA and CDR2 YNFKEQ.